A single sample is the source of the 24 T cell receptor beta chains below, sequenced in a study of cytomegalovirus exposure and HLA in healthy donors. Clones were sequenced by immunoSEQ multiplex PCR, and TCRdb holds only the in-frame ones, with some missing. The sample gives 55,000 to 65,000 clones, 96% of which show up once; approximately 1% is in the top ten. Sample: PBMCs. These receptors all stem from a man aged 18 to 30 in good health and CMV-seronegative.

The chain couples TRBV19 to TRBJ1-5, with 7 bases matching TRBD1. With V trimmed by 4 bases and J by 6 bases, 9 bases remained unmatched. The V gene's germline CDR1 is LNHDA and CDR2 SQIVND (reference sequence). This CDR3 is built from 15 residues. The CDR3: CASSRYRGGGQPQHF. CDR3 nucleotides: TGTGCCAGTAGTAGGTACAGGGGAGGAGGTCAGCCCCAGCATTTT.

The chain couples TRBV18 to TRBJ1-1, with 7 bases lining up with TRBD1. Losses at the gene ends were 4 bases for V and 5 bases for J; bases not matched to a gene: 13. The germline gives CDR1 KGHSH, CDR2 LQKENI. CDR3 length equals 16 residues. The CDR3 DNA reads as TGTGCCAGCTCACGTACAATACGAGGGGGCGGTACTGAAGCTTTCTTT. Protein sequence: CASSRTIRGGGTEAFF. Complete variable domain (other parts from reference TRBV18 and TRBJ1-1): NAGVMQNPRHLVRRRGQEARLRCSPMKGHSHVYWYRQLPEEGLKFMVYLQKENIIDESGMPKERFSAEFPKEGPSILRIQQVVRGDSAAYFCASSRTIRGGGTEAFFGQGTRLTVV.

The V and J genes are TRBV4-1 and TRBJ2-3; 8 bases line up with TRBD1. The CDR3 contains 16 residues. Losses at the gene ends were 4 bases for V and 0 bases for J; bases not matched to a gene: 6. Germline values: CDR1 MGHRA, CDR2 YSYEKL. In DNA, the CDR3 is TGCGCCAGCAGCCCCGGTAGGACAGGGAGCACAGATACGCAGTATTTT. Translated: CASSPGRTGSTDTQYF.

The V gene is TRBV6-6, the J gene TRBJ2-5, with D tentatively TRBD1 (6 bases). Trimming removed 4 bases from V and 2 bases from J, with 11 bases in between. Germline V lookup: CDR1 MNHNY, CDR2 SVGAGI (reference sequence). The CDR3 is made up of 14 amino acids. The CDR3 DNA sequence: TGTGCCAGCAGTTCCCCGGACAGACAAGAGACCCAGTACTTC. It translates to CASSSPDRQETQYF.

The V gene is TRBV9, the J gene TRBJ2-2, with 10 bases aligning to TRBD1. Looked up from germline, CDR1 is SGDLS and CDR2 is YYNGEE. The V gene end was trimmed by 3 bases and the J gene end by 6 bases; junction bases not matched to a gene: 5. This CDR3 spans 15 amino acids. For the CDR3, the DNA is TGTGCCAGCAGCGACTCGGGACAGGGGTCCGGGGAGCTGTTTTTT. As protein: CASSDSGQGSGELFF.

The chain is built from TRBV4-3 and TRBJ2-3; weak D call: TRBD1 (6 bases). The V gene lost 0 bases and the J gene lost 6 bases, with 13 bases spanning the gap. Germline V gene data show CDR1 as LGHNA and CDR2 as YSLEER. This CDR3 has 15 residues. CDR3 DNA: TGCGCCAGCAGCCAAGATTACAACAGGGTTGATACGCAGTATTTT. Its translation: CASSQDYNRVDTQYF.

A single count supports this clone. J is TRBJ2-2 and V is TRBV10-1; 10 bases are a match to TRBD1. Looked up from germline, CDR1 is WNHNN and CDR2 is SYGVQD (reference sequence). CDR3 size: 17 residues. The ends lost 8 bases at V and 2 bases at J; junction bases unmatched: 11. CDR3 coding DNA: TGCGCCAGCGGAGACCGGGACAGGGGATTTAACACCGGGGAGCTGTTTTTT. Amino acids: CASGDRDRGFNTGELFF.

The rearrangement uses TRBV18 and TRBJ2-5, with TRBD2 matching 7 bases. CDR3 length: 15 amino acids. The ends lost 3 bases at V and 2 bases at J; junction bases unmatched: 6. Germline V gene data show CDR1 as KGHSH and CDR2 as LQKENI. In nucleotides, the CDR3 is TGTGCCAGCTCACCCCCAGCGGGGTATCAAGAGACCCAGTACTTC. Amino acids: CASSPPAGYQETQYF.

CDR3 nucleotides: TGTGCCAGCAGCAGGGAGGGGGGCTCGGAGACCCAGTACTTC. It codes for CASSREGGSETQYF. This chain links TRBV5-4 with TRBJ2-5, with D perhaps matching TRBD2 (7 bases). The CDR3 totals 14 residues. Per germline, CDR1 SGHNT and CDR2 YYREEE (reference sequence). V lost 4 bases to trimming and J lost 5 bases, with 15 bases between them.

The chain links TRBV7-2 to TRBJ2-7, with D maybe TRBD2 (7 bases). Trimming removed 3 bases from V and 6 bases from J, with 15 bases in between. The germline V gene encodes CDR1 SGHTA and CDR2 FQGNSA. The CDR3 length is 14 residues. The CDR3 reads CASSFIGEGVEQYF. In nucleotides, the CDR3 is TGTGCCAGCAGCTTTATCGGGGAGGGGGTCGAGCAGTACTTC.

The chain uses TRBV5-4 and TRBJ2-1, with TRBD2 matching over 12 bases. In germline, CDR1 is SGHNT, CDR2 YYREEE (reference sequence). CDR3 length equals 18 residues. V trimming: 2 bases; J trimming: 2 bases; junction bases outside the gene matches: 8. The CDR3, as DNA: TGTGCCAGCAGCTTAGGGACTAGCGGGCGCACCACCTACAATGAGCAGTTCTTC. Protein sequence: CASSLGTSGRTTYNEQFF.

The rearrangement uses TRBV5-4 and TRBJ2-7; 8 nucleotides align to TRBD2. CDR1 and CDR2 (germline): SGHNT, YYREEE (reference sequence). The CDR3 runs 15 residues. The junction had 12 bases not matched to a gene; V was cut back by 4 bases and J by 6 bases. The CDR3, as DNA: TGTGCCAGCAGCCCCAGCGGGAGAGGGGAGCCCGAGCAGTACTTC. Translating gives CASSPSGRGEPEQYF. The whole variable domain, remainder taken from reference TRBV5-4 and TRBJ2-7, is ETGVTQSPTHLIKTRGQQVTLRCSSQSGHNTVSWYQQALGQGPQFIFQYYREEENGRGNFPPRFSGLQFPNYSSELNVNALELDDSALYLCASSPSGRGEPEQYFGPGTRLTVT.

CDR3 in DNA: TGTGCCAGCAGGCTGAGTACGTGGCAAGAGACCCAGTACTTC. Its protein is CASRLSTWQETQYF. The chain couples TRBV5-6 to TRBJ2-5; D is uncertain. CDR1 is SGHDT, CDR2 YYEEEE, per germline. The CDR3 spans 14 residues. Deletions cut 5 bases from V and 2 bases from J, with 13 bases between.

The chain combines TRBV4-3 with TRBJ2-1; 9 bases are a match to TRBD1. CDR1 LGHNA and CDR2 YSLEER come from the germline V gene. The CDR3 consists of 15 residues. Unmatched junction bases numbered 6, after V lost 4 bases and J lost 5 bases. CDR3 coding DNA: TGCGCCAGCAGCCCCCGGGACAGGGCCAACAATGAGCAGTTCTTC. Amino acids: CASSPRDRANNEQFF.

The chain carries TRBV19 and TRBJ2-4, with 10 bases identical to TRBD2. This CDR3 is built from 20 residues. V lost 6 bases and J lost 3; bases outside the gene matches: 20. In germline, CDR1 is LNHDA, CDR2 SQIVND (reference sequence). In DNA, the CDR3 is TGTGCCAGTAGCGAACCCTTACTAAGACTAGCGGGCAAAGGCAAAAACATTCAGTACTTC. Translated, it gives CASSEPLLRLAGKGKNIQYF.

The chain links TRBV5-1 to TRBJ2-7, with a weak D call TRBD2 (5 bases). The germline gives CDR1 SGHRS, CDR2 YFSETQ. The CDR3 has 15 amino acids. Trimming stripped 1 base from V and 0 bases from J, with 11 bases between. The DNA of the CDR3 is TGCGCCAGCAGCTTGACGGGATCACCCTCCTACGAGCAGTACTTC. Protein product: CASSLTGSPSYEQYF. The whole variable domain, filled in from reference TRBV5-1 and TRBJ2-7, reads KAGVTQTPRYLIKTRGQQVTLSCSPISGHRSVSWYQQTPGQGLQFLFEYFSETQRNKGNFPGRFSGRQFSNSRSEMNVSTLELGDSALYLCASSLTGSPSYEQYFGPGTRLTVT.

The chain links TRBV28 to TRBJ2-3; 7 nucleotides align to TRBD2. Per germline, CDR1 MDHEN and CDR2 SYDVKM. This CDR3 is 15 amino acids long. The V and J ends lost 6 bases and 2 bases, in that order; junction bases with no gene match: 8. The CDR3 reads CASSRGTMYTDTQYF. The CDR3 DNA sequence: TGTGCCAGCAGCCGCGGGACTATGTACACAGATACGCAGTATTTT.

For this clone: The junction departs from germline at one end; a sequencing error may be responsible. The chain recombines TRBV7-7 with TRBJ2-2; TRBD2 agrees at 7 bases. Germline assignment: CDR1 SSHAT and CDR2 FNYEAQ (reference sequence). The CDR3 consists of 17 residues. The CDR3 DNA reads TGTGCTAGCAGCCCAATGGGAGCGGGGTCGAACACCGGGGAGCTGTTTTTT. It codes for CASSPMGAGSNTGELFF.

The chain joins TRBV14 to TRBJ2-1; 8 nucleotides agree with TRBD2. This CDR3 is 11 amino acids long. Germline trimming cut 3 bases from V and 14 bases from J; bases unmatched to any gene: 3. In germline, CDR1 is SGHDN, CDR2 FVKESK. The CDR3 DNA reads TGTGCCAGCAGCCAGGGACTAGGGGAGTTCTTC. This sequence encodes CASSQGLGEFF.

V usage is TRBV2 and J usage is TRBJ2-7; 10 bases are shared with TRBD2. Unmatched junction bases numbered 6, after V lost 6 bases and J lost 4 bases. Germline-derived CDR1 and CDR2 are SNHLY and FYNNEI. The CDR3 is 14 amino acids. The CDR3 protein is CASRDLAGEYEQYF. The CDR3 DNA sequence: TGTGCCAGCAGAGATCTAGCGGGGGAGTACGAGCAGTACTTC.

V is TRBV2 and J is TRBJ1-1, with 8 nucleotides matching TRBD1. V lost 5 bases to trimming and J lost 5 bases; unmatched junction nucleotides: 7. The CDR3 extends over 14 amino acids. The germline CDR1 and CDR2 sequences are SNHLY and FYNNEI. CDR3 region: CASSTQGAMTEAFF. CDR3 bases: TGTGCCAGCAGTACCCAGGGGGCCATGACTGAAGCTTTCTTT.

CDR3 nucleotide sequence: TGTGCCAGCAGTTTAGAAGGGGGGGGGCTGCTCCTGAACACTGAAGCTTTCTTT. Amino acids: CASSLEGGGLLLNTEAFF. The chain couples TRBV28 to TRBJ1-1; TRBD1 might be the D (6 bases). Germline V CDR1 and CDR2: MDHEN, SYDVKM. Deletions cut 2 bases from V and 0 bases from J, with 19 bases between. The CDR3 has 18 amino acids. Based on the CDR3 plus reference TRBV28 and TRBJ1-1, the full variable domain is DVKVTQSSRYLVKRTGEKVFLECVQDMDHENMFWYRQDPGLGLRLIYFSYDVKMKEKGDIPEGYSVSREKKERFSLILESASTNQTSMYLCASSLEGGGLLLNTEAFFGQGTRLTVV.

Remarks on this clone: Mismatch with germline at one junction end may stem from a read error. Other DNA sequences within the sample encode an identical CDR3. This chain uses TRBV27 with TRBJ2-3, with 8 bases identical to TRBD1. CDR3 size: 17 residues. The germline gives CDR1 MNHEY, CDR2 SMNVEV (reference sequence). The CDR3, as DNA: TGTGCTAGCAGTCTAAGCTGGACAGGGTTTCTCACAGATACGCAGTATTTT. This gives the protein CASSLSWTGFLTDTQYF.

V and J are TRBV2 and TRBJ2-7, with TRBD1 matching 7 bases. This CDR3 has 17 residues. Germline V lookup: CDR1 SNHLY, CDR2 FYNNEI. Trimming took 3 bases from V and 0 from J; bases not matched to a gene: 11. The CDR3 coding sequence is TGTGCCAGCAGTGATTTGAGGGGGCCGATCAGCTCCTACGAGCAGTACTTC. Protein product: CASSDLRGPISSYEQYF. Full variable domain (missing parts from reference TRBV2 and TRBJ2-7): EPEVTQTPSHQVTQMGQEVILRCVPISNHLYFYWYRQILGQKVEFLVSFYNNEISEKSEIFDDQFSVERPDGSNFTLKIRSTKLEDSAMYFCASSDLRGPISSYEQYFGPGTRLTVT.